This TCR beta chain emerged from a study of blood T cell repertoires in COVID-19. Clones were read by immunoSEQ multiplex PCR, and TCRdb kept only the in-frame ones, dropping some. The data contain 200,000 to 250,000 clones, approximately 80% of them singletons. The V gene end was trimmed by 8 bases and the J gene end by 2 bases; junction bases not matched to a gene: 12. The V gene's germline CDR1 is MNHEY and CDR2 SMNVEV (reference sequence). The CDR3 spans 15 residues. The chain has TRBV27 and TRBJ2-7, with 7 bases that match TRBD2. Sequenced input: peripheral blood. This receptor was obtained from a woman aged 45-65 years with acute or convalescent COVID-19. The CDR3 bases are TGTGCCAGCGGACTAGAGGCGCCTCACACCTACGAGCAGTACTTC. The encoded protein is CASGLEAPHTYEQYF.